What follows are 24 T cell receptor beta chains derived from one specimen sequenced in a study of blood T cell repertoires in COVID-19 (TCRdb year 2020). Library prep was done by the immunoSEQ multiplex PCR assay. The source is immuneACCESS, and TCRdb retained only in-frame sequences with V and J called. Part of the clones is not carried over; for the studies checked, unresolved V genes explain less than half of this, and the remainder is unexplained. Across this sample there are around 40,000 clones, with more than 90% seen only once. Of the sample, 4.5% to 7% is held by the ten largest clones. The source material was peripheral blood. The receptors originated from a woman aged 80 or over with acute or convalescent COVID-19.

V and J are TRBV7-3 and TRBJ2-1, with 10 bases fitting TRBD2. Germline CDR1 and CDR2: SGHTA and FQGTGA. The CDR3 extends over 16 amino acids. The ends lost 5 bases at V and 2 bases at J; junction bases unmatched: 6. The CDR3 DNA reads as TGTGCCAGCAGCCAAGCGGGGGGGCCCCCCTACAATGAGCAGTTCTTC. Its translation: CASSQAGGPPYNEQFF.

This clone was observed a single time. This chain connects TRBV5-1 to TRBJ1-6, with 8 bases that match TRBD1. The CDR3 spans 15 residues. V gave up 4 bases and J gave up 3 bases; unmatched junction bases: 3. Germline CDR1 SGHRS, CDR2 YFSETQ. The CDR3 DNA reads TGCGCCAGCAGCGTAGGGACAGGCTATAATTCACCCCTCCACTTT. Its protein is CASSVGTGYNSPLHF.

This clone was recorded once. The gene calls are TRBV5-4 and TRBJ2-5; 8 nucleotides line up with TRBD1. Germline values: CDR1 SGHNT, CDR2 YYREEE (reference sequence). The V gene end was trimmed by 2 bases and the J gene end by 4 bases; junction bases not matched to a gene: 7. The CDR3 is 15 residues long. CDR3 region: CASSLTGGGLETQYF. The DNA of the CDR3 is TGTGCCAGCAGCTTAACAGGGGGAGGCTTAGAGACCCAGTACTTC.

V usage is TRBV4-1 and J usage is TRBJ2-1, with 7 bases that match TRBD2. There are 15 residues in the CDR3. With 1 base clipped from V and 8 bases from J, the junction kept 8 bases outside the gene matches. Germline V CDR1 and CDR2: MGHRA, YSYEKL. The CDR3 sequence: CASSQGFGGRDEQFF. DNA for the CDR3: TGCGCCAGCAGCCAAGGATTCGGGGGGAGGGATGAGCAGTTCTTC.

This chain links TRBV2 with TRBJ1-2; a possible D gene is TRBD1 (5 bases). Germline V gene sequence: CDR1 SNHLY, CDR2 FYNNEI. Deletions cut 3 bases from V and 4 bases from J, with 12 bases between. There are 14 residues in the CDR3. CDR3 in DNA: TGTGCCAGCAGTGAGGGCAGGGTTTCCTATGGCTACACCTTC. It encodes CASSEGRVSYGYTF.

This clone was detected only once. The chain has TRBV5-1 and TRBJ1-1; 9 bases agree with TRBD1. The V gene end was trimmed by 4 bases and the J gene end by 4 bases; junction bases not matched to a gene: 8. Germline CDR1 is SGHRS and CDR2 is YFSETQ. The CDR3 has 15 residues. The DNA of the CDR3 is TGCGCCAGCAGCAGCCCGGGACAGGGAGGCACTGAAGCTTTCTTT. Residues: CASSSPGQGGTEAFF.

The V and J genes are TRBV6-6 and TRBJ1-1; tentative D call: TRBD1 (6 bases). Trimming removed 6 bases at V and 1 base at J, with 9 bases between. The CDR3 is 13 residues long. Germline-derived CDR1 and CDR2 are MNHNY and SVGAGI (reference sequence). The chain's CDR3 is CASRLGGNTEAFF. CDR3 coding DNA: TGTGCCAGCAGATTAGGGGGGAACACTGAAGCTTTCTTT.

The V and J genes are TRBV7-9 and TRBJ2-1, with D perhaps TRBD2 (6 bases). V lost 3 bases, J lost 1 base, and 7 bases lay in between. The germline gives CDR1 SEHNR, CDR2 FQNEAQ (reference sequence). The CDR3 covers 14 residues. Written as DNA, the CDR3 is TGTGCCAGCAGCTTGGGAGGTTCCTACAATGAGCAGTTCTTC. The encoded protein is CASSLGGSYNEQFF.

This chain links TRBV3-1 (or the pseudogene TRBV3-2) with TRBJ1-3; perhaps TRBD1 as D (5 bases). The germline gives CDR1 LGHDT, CDR2 YNNKEL (reference sequence). The CDR3 spans 15 residues. The ends were cut back, 4 bases at V and 4 bases at J, with 14 bases in the middle. The CDR3 here is CASSPSGGSGNTIYF. The CDR3 bases are TGTGCCAGCAGCCCTAGCGGGGGGTCCGGAAACACCATATATTTT.

The chain's CDR3 is CASSLGSGRVNQPQHF. The CDR3 DNA reads TGTGCCAGCAGCTTGGGGTCGGGCAGGGTCAATCAGCCCCAGCATTTT. V gene TRBV5-5 combines with J gene TRBJ1-5; tentative D call: TRBD1 (5 bases). The V gene lost 0 bases and the J gene lost 3 bases, with 13 bases spanning the gap. The CDR3 spans 16 residues. CDR1 is SGHKS and CDR2 is YYEKEE in the germline V gene (reference sequence).

The J gene is TRBJ2-3, the V gene TRBV27, with D uncertain. Germline V gene data show CDR1 as MNHEY and CDR2 as SMNVEV (reference sequence). The CDR3 contains 12 residues. V lost 5 bases and J lost 8, with 11 bases in between. The CDR3 reads CASSELVGTQYF. Written as DNA, the CDR3 is TGTGCCAGCAGTGAATTGGTCGGTACGCAGTATTTT.

J is TRBJ1-5 and V is TRBV6-6; 9 nucleotides agree with TRBD1. The CDR3 contains 16 residues. Looked up from germline, CDR1 is MNHNY and CDR2 is SVGAGI (reference sequence). With 7 bases clipped from V and 5 bases from J, the junction kept 12 bases outside the gene matches. CDR3 bases: TGTGCCAGCACCCCCTCCTCCGGGACAGGGTATCAGCCCCAGCATTTT. Its translation: CASTPSSGTGYQPQHF.

This clone was recorded a few times. The V and J genes are TRBV5-1 and TRBJ1-2; TRBD1 aligns across 7 bases. Germline loops: CDR1 SGHRS, CDR2 YFSETQ. V dropped 3 bases and J dropped 3; count of bases not matched to a gene: 5. The CDR3 consists of 14 residues. The CDR3 reads CASSSSTGDYGYTF. DNA for the CDR3: TGCGCCAGCAGCTCATCCACAGGGGACTATGGCTACACCTTC.

V and J are TRBV30 and TRBJ1-2; D ambiguous. The CDR3 is made up of 13 amino acids. The V end was cut by 1 base, the J end by 7 bases, with 13 bases between. CDR1 and CDR2 (germline): GTSNPN, SVGIG (reference sequence). CDR3 nucleotide sequence: TGTGCCTGGAGTGGGCAAGATGAGCGTGGCTACACCTTC. Its protein is CAWSGQDERGYTF. The full variable domain, with the rest looked up from reference TRBV30 and TRBJ1-2, is SQTIHQWPATLVQPVGSPLSLECTVEGTSNPNLYWYRQAAGRGLQLLFYSVGIGQISSEVPQNLSASRPQDRQFILSSKKLLLSDSGFYLCAWSGQDERGYTFGSGTRLTVV.

The chain combines TRBV6-1 with TRBJ2-7; tentative D call: TRBD2 (5 bases). V lost 0 bases to trimming and J lost 0 bases, with 12 bases between them. Germline V gene data show CDR1 as MNHNS and CDR2 as SASEGT. This CDR3 contains 16 residues. CDR3 region: CASSEALAGYSYEQYF. The CDR3 coding sequence is TGTGCCAGCAGTGAAGCGCTCGCGGGCTACTCCTACGAGCAGTACTTC.

The chain couples TRBV3-1 (or the pseudogene TRBV3-2) to TRBJ1-2, with D possibly TRBD1 on 6 matching bases. The CDR3 spans 13 residues. Trimming took off 4 bases at V and 3 bases at J, with 9 bases between the two ends. Germline lookup yields CDR1 LGHDT and CDR2 YNNKEL (reference sequence). The DNA of the CDR3 is TGTGCCAGCAGCCGGCAGGGGCACTATGGCTACACCTTC. Translation: CASSRQGHYGYTF.

The chain combines TRBV11-2 with TRBJ2-5, with TRBD2 matching 10 bases. Germline trimming cut 5 bases from V and 4 bases from J; bases unmatched to any gene: 10. The CDR3 is 16 amino acids. In germline, CDR1 is SGHAT, CDR2 FQNNGV. The CDR3, as DNA: TGTGCCAGCAGCCAACAGCGGGGGGGCTTGGGAGAGACCCAGTACTTC. Translating gives CASSQQRGGLGETQYF.

The chain employs TRBV28 and TRBJ2-2, with 10 positions matching TRBD2. The V gene's germline CDR1 is MDHEN and CDR2 SYDVKM. CDR3 length equals 15 residues. J lost 4 bases, V lost 5 bases, and 4 bases had no gene match. This CDR3 is CASSASGGLTGELFF. In nucleotides, the CDR3 is TGTGCCAGCAGTGCTAGCGGGGGCCTCACCGGGGAGCTGTTTTTT.

J is TRBJ1-4 and V is TRBV29-1; D remains unclear. The length of the CDR3 is 14 residues. Trimming pared 6 bases from V and 0 bases from J, leaving 11 bases between. Germline lookup yields CDR1 SQVTM and CDR2 ANQGSEA. In DNA, the CDR3 is TGCAGCGTCTGTTTTTCGTCAACTAATGAAAAACTGTTTTTT. Amino acids: CSVCFSSTNEKLFF.

The rearrangement uses TRBV5-4 and TRBJ2-7, with TRBD2 matching over 9 bases. Germline CDR1 and CDR2: SGHNT and YYREEE (reference sequence). CDR3 length equals 17 residues. J was trimmed by 2 bases and V by 5 bases; bases with no gene match: 14. CDR3 region: CASSPGGSGGHPYEQYF. The CDR3 DNA follows: TGTGCCAGCAGTCCAGGGGGTAGCGGGGGCCATCCCTACGAGCAGTACTTC.

The gene calls are TRBV9 and TRBJ1-4, with D unclear. Deletions cut 0 bases from V and 4 bases from J, with 10 bases between. Germline V CDR1 and CDR2: SGDLS, YYNGEE. The CDR3 loop spans 15 amino acids. The CDR3 coding sequence is TGTGCCAGCAGCGTAGATCCGTATTTTAATGAAAAACTGTTTTTT. It yields the protein CASSVDPYFNEKLFF.

This chain uses TRBV5-1 with TRBJ2-7; D might be TRBD1 (5 bases). Germline loops: CDR1 SGHRS, CDR2 YFSETQ. This CDR3 has 15 amino acids. The germline V and J ends were trimmed by 5 bases and 4 bases, with 19 bases remaining between them. CDR3 sequence reads: CASSWGRTNYYEQYF. CDR3 sequence (DNA): TGCGCCAGCAGTTGGGGCAGAACTAATTATTACGAGCAGTACTTC.

A remark on this clone: The sample carries other DNA sequences with the same CDR3. This chain connects TRBV5-1 to TRBJ1-1, with 8 bases lining up with TRBD1. Germline assignment: CDR1 SGHRS and CDR2 YFSETQ. This CDR3 has 15 amino acids. V lost 2 bases and J lost 2; bases outside the gene matches: 5. The CDR3 region is CASSLSGTGNTEAFF. The CDR3, as DNA: TGCGCCAGCAGCTTAAGCGGGACAGGAAACACTGAAGCTTTCTTT. The full variable domain, with the rest looked up from reference TRBV5-1 and TRBJ1-1, is KAGVTQTPRYLIKTRGQQVTLSCSPISGHRSVSWYQQTPGQGLQFLFEYFSETQRNKGNFPGRFSGRQFSNSRSEMNVSTLELGDSALYLCASSLSGTGNTEAFFGQGTRLTVV.

In this sample, this clone turned up a few times. The V and J genes are TRBV7-9 and TRBJ1-2; 7 bases are a match to TRBD1. CDR3 length equals 13 residues. The germline V gene encodes CDR1 SEHNR and CDR2 FQNEAQ (reference sequence). Trimming cost V 3 bases and J 5 bases; bases outside gene matches: 3. This CDR3 is CASSFDRVYGYTF. CDR3 in DNA: TGTGCCAGCAGCTTCGACAGGGTGTATGGCTACACCTTC.